This TCR beta chain was recovered during a study of T cell changes during pregnancy in multiple sclerosis. Deletions cut 1 base from V and 1 base from J, with 4 bases between. The CDR3 is made up of 14 amino acids. CDR1 MGHDK and CDR2 SYGVNS come from the germline V gene. TCRdb's copy holds only in-frame clones and misses some; the assay was immunoSEQ multiplex PCR. The data contain tens of thousands of clones, 93% of them singletons. The source material was peripheral blood, sampled in the second trimester of pregnancy. The J gene is TRBJ2-2, the V gene TRBV25-1; D not resolved. The clonotype was recovered from a female donor with multiple sclerosis, enrolled in a pregnancy study. The CDR3 DNA reads as TGTGCCAGCAGTGAATTCGTGAACACCGGGGAGCTGTTTTTT. It is translated as CASSEFVNTGELFF. The full variable domain, in which reference TRBV25-1 and TRBJ2-2 provide the parts outside the CDR3, is EADIYQTPRYLVIGTGKKITLECSQTMGHDKMYWYQQDPGMELHLIHYSYGVNSTEKGDLSSESTVSRIRTEHFPLTLESARPSHTSQYLCASSEFVNTGELFFGEGSRLTVL.